Listed below are T cell receptor beta chains from one sample, sequenced in a study of OX40 agonist ivuxolimab in advanced cancers. Measured with immunoSEQ multiplex PCR; TCRdb has only the in-frame clones, and not every one. The sample has around 68,000 clones; roughly 90% are singletons. This specimen consisted of CD4+ or CD8+ T cells sorted from blood, obtained in a trial of the OX40 agonist ivuxolimab. The source of these receptors is an adult with an advanced solid tumor such as melanoma, head and neck, liver or kidney cancer. Each CDR3 is given with its conserved first and last residue. A D gene is named only where the DNA matches it firmly. Not every row has a clone size; where given, it reads once, few, many or a size class.

J gene | clone size | D gene | V gene | CDR3 DNA | CDR3 protein
TRBJ2-1 | once | TRBD2 | TRBV30 | TGTGCCTGGGCAGAGCTAGCGGGAGCTTACAATGAGCAGTTCTTC | CAWAELAGAYNEQFF
TRBJ2-3 | . | . | TRBV7-2 | TGTGCCAGCAGCTTAGGATGGGCGTTCGCTACGCAGTATTTT | CASSLGWAFATQYF
TRBJ2-5 | . | . | TRBV7-2 | TGTGCCAGCAGCTTCCCTCTAGAGACCCAGTACTTC | CASSFPLETQYF
TRBJ1-2 | . | TRBD1 | TRBV11-2 | TGTGCCAGCAGCTTAGCAGGGGGAGAAGGCTACACCTTC | CASSLAGGEGYTF
TRBJ2-3 | . | . | TRBV14 | TGTGCCAGCAGCCAACAAGGACAAGCTGTCACAGATACGCAGTATTTT | CASSQQGQAVTDTQYF
TRBJ1-2 | . | . | TRBV14 | TGTGCCAGCAGCCAAGTTTCTCGGGGTTACTATGGCTACACCTTC | CASSQVSRGYYGYTF
TRBJ1-6 | . | . | TRBV27 | TGTGCCAGCAGGGACGGATTTAATTCACCCCTCCACTTT | CASRDGFNSPLHF
TRBJ1-6 | . | . | TRBV30 | TGTGCCTGGAGTTACGGAGATAATTCACCCCTCCACTTT | CAWSYGDNSPLHF
TRBJ2-6 | . | TRBD1 | TRBV18 | TGTGCCAGCTCAACGAGGGGACAGGGGGCTGGTGGGGCCAACGTCCTGACTTTC | CASSTRGQGAGGANVLTF
TRBJ2-7 | . | TRBD2 | TRBV4-1 | TGCGCCAGCAGCCAAGGACTAGCGGGGGCCTACGAGCAGTACTTC | CASSQGLAGAYEQYF
TRBJ2-5 | once | . | TRBV5-4 | TGTGCCAGCAGCAATACAGGGGAGGTCAGAGAGACCCAGTACTTC | CASSNTGEVRETQYF
TRBJ2-3 | . | TRBD1 | TRBV27 | TGTGCCAGCAGGCCTATAGGACAGGGGGCAACAGATACGCAGTATTTT | CASRPIGQGATDTQYF
TRBJ1-3 | . | TRBD1 | TRBV6-5 | TGTGCCAGCAGTTACCTCAGGGGGAGTGGAAACACCATATATTTT | CASSYLRGSGNTIYF
TRBJ2-2 | . | . | TRBV25-1 | TGTGCCAGCAGCTACACCGGGGAGCTGTTTTTT | CASSYTGELFF
TRBJ2-7 | . | . | TRBV14 | TGTGCCAGCAGCCAAGGGACTCAACTTAGCTCCTACGAGCAGTACTTC | CASSQGTQLSSYEQYF
TRBJ1-5 | few | TRBD1 | TRBV4-1 | TGCGCCAGCAGCCAAGGGCGCCGGGACAGCTATAGCAATCAGCCCCAGCATTTT | CASSQGRRDSYSNQPQHF
TRBJ2-1 | . | TRBD1 | TRBV5-1 | TGCGCCAGCAGCTCACCCCGGGACAGCTACAATGAGCAGTTCTTC | CASSSPRDSYNEQFF
TRBJ2-2 | . | . | TRBV5-1 | TGCGCCAGCAGCTCGAACGTCGGGGAGCTGTTTTTT | CASSSNVGELFF
TRBJ2-3 | . | . | TRBV7-9 | TGTGCCAGCAGCTTAGAGACCTCCACAGATACGCAGTATTTT | CASSLETSTDTQYF
TRBJ2-3 | . | . | TRBV27 | TGTGCCAGCATGTTAGGGCATACGCAGTATTTT | CASMLGHTQYF
TRBJ1-5 | . | . | TRBV7-9 | TGTGCCAGCAGCTCCCGGGACACCAATCAGCCCCAGCATTTT | CASSSRDTNQPQHF
TRBJ2-1 | . | . | TRBV5-1 | TGCGCCAGCAGCTTGGAGGGGGGTTCCTACAATGAGCAGTTCTTC | CASSLEGGSYNEQFF
TRBJ1-5 | . | . | TRBV6-1 | TGTGCCAGCAGTGACCGCCAGAGTGGCAATCAGCCCCAGCATTTT | CASSDRQSGNQPQHF
TRBJ2-7 | . | TRBD1 | TRBV19 | TGTGCCAGTAGTGACAGGGTAATGCGCGAGCAGTACTTC | CASSDRVMREQYF
TRBJ2-7 | . | . | TRBV28 | TGTGCCAGCAACGAGTTCCGGGGGGCAGGCTACGAGCAGTACTTC | CASNEFRGAGYEQYF
TRBJ2-5 | . | TRBD1 | TRBV7-3 | TGTGCCAGCAGTCCCGGACAGGGTGAGCAGACCCAGTACTTC | CASSPGQGEQTQYF
TRBJ2-7 | . | TRBD1 | TRBV18 | TGTGCCAGCTCACCAGGGACAGGGGACTACGAGCAGTACTTC | CASSPGTGDYEQYF
TRBJ1-4 | . | . | TRBV4-3 | TGCGCCAGCAGCCAAGACCAGGGAGTTGCAACTAATGAAAAACTGTTTTTT | CASSQDQGVATNEKLFF
TRBJ2-2 | . | . | TRBV6-4 | TGTGCCAGCAGCCTGGGACAGAACACCGGGGAGCTGTTTTTT | CASSLGQNTGELFF
TRBJ2-3 | . | . | TRBV28 | TGTGCCAGCAGCTCGAGTTCGGATACGCAGTATTTT | CASSSSSDTQYF
TRBJ2-5 | . | TRBD2 | TRBV11-2 | TGTGCCAGCAGCCTAAATCCACTAGCGGAGCAAGAGACCCAGTACTTC | CASSLNPLAEQETQYF
TRBJ2-1 | once | . | TRBV9 | TGTGCCAGCAGCGTAGTAGGGGAAACCTACAATGAGCAGTTCTTC | CASSVVGETYNEQFF
TRBJ2-1 | . | TRBD2 | TRBV19 | TGTGCCAGTAGTTCTGATCCGGGACTAGCTAGCAATGAGCAGTTCTTC | CASSSDPGLASNEQFF
TRBJ2-7 | once | TRBD1 | TRBV5-1 | TGCGCCAGCAGCTTGGGGACAGGGACCTCCTACGAGCAGTACTTC | CASSLGTGTSYEQYF
TRBJ1-1 | . | TRBD1 | TRBV2 | TGTGCCAGCAGCGGTACAGGGGGATACACTGAAGCTTTCTTT | CASSGTGGYTEAFF
TRBJ2-7 | . | . | TRBV7-9 | TGTGCCAGCAGCTCTCTACTTACAGGTTCCTACGAGCAGTACTTC | CASSSLLTGSYEQYF
TRBJ2-3 | . | . | TRBV15 | TGTGCCACCAGCAGAGAGGCAACAGATACGCAGTATTTT | CATSREATDTQYF
TRBJ1-5 | . | . | TRBV28 | TGTGCCAGCAGCCGCGGTCCTAGCAATCAGCCCCAGCATTTT | CASSRGPSNQPQHF
TRBJ2-7 | . | TRBD1 | TRBV7-9 | TGTGCCAGCAGCTTAGGCTGGGACAGGGCCGAGCAGTACTTC | CASSLGWDRAEQYF
TRBJ2-7 | . | . | TRBV28 | TGTGCCAGCAGTTTGGGGGGGGCCCGCTTTCACGAGCAGTACTTC | CASSLGGARFHEQYF
TRBJ1-4 | . | . | TRBV4-2 | TGTGCCAGCAGCAAGGGGGTTAATGAAAAACTGTTTTTT | CASSKGVNEKLFF